This T cell receptor beta chain was recovered during a study of PD-1 blockade in classical Hodgkin lymphoma. Study summary: Nivolumab 3 mg/kg was given intravenously every 2 weeks.

Every patient experienced relapse after autologous stem cell transplantation, and brentuximab vedotin exposure varied. Of note for this clone: What it binds is unknown.

Study conclusions and caveats: Complete responders possessed baseline diversity comparable to newly diagnosed patients. With CD4+ cells, TCR diversity rose significantly by C4D1, but not with CD8+ cells.

The CDR3 covers 14 residues. Trimming took off 3 bases at V and 1 base at J, with 7 bases between the two ends. Germline CDR1 and CDR2: MNHNS and SASEGT. The data were produced by immunoSEQ multiplex PCR, yet TCRdb's version contains in-frame clones alone and is incomplete. The data contain 20,000 to 30,000 clones, approximately 78% of them singletons. This TCR derives from a human donor with classical Hodgkin lymphoma. The V gene is TRBV6-1, the J gene TRBJ1-5; D ambiguous. The sequencing used peripheral blood mononuclear cells (PBMCs), collected before the second cycle of nivolumab. CDR3 coding DNA: TGTGCCAGCAGTGACCGGGCGAGCAATCAGCCCCAGCATTTT. It yields the protein CASSDRASNQPQHF.